This T cell receptor beta chain is from a study of shared clonotypes between healthy human individuals. Study-level findings and limits: Unshared clonotypes carried lower generation probabilities than those common to all four donors.

This clone turned up a few times. Its target is unknown. Using immunoSEQ multiplex PCR, the repertoire was profiled, and TCRdb retains in-frame clones only, with some absent. The data show roughly 2.4 million clones, around 95% seen once. The V gene lost 0 bases and the J gene lost 0 bases, with 6 bases spanning the gap. The germline V gene encodes CDR1 MNHEY and CDR2 SVGAGI. The CDR3 extends over 15 amino acids. The receptor comes from a man aged 18 to 35 in good health. Material: naive CD4+ T cells sorted from blood. Described subset: CD45RA+ positively selected. The V gene is TRBV6-5, the J gene TRBJ2-4; weak D call: TRBD2 (5 bases). This chain's CDR3 is CASSYSRGAKNIQYF. The CDR3 nucleotides read TGTGCCAGCAGTTACTCCCGGGGAGCCAAAAACATTCAGTACTTC.